This T cell receptor (beta chain) comes out of a study of blood T cell repertoires in COVID-19. Overall study context: From T cells, B-cell-depleted T cells, or PBMCs came the material, which was cDNA or gDNA.

Trimming left V 1 base short and J 9 bases short, with 19 bases between. This CDR3 contains 16 residues. Germline-derived CDR1 and CDR2 are SGHNT and YENEEA. TCRdb's table, derived via immunoSEQ multiplex PCR, lists solely in-frame clones and lacks some. The repertoire holds about 230,000 clones, with under 90% as singletons. The sample comprised peripheral blood. The sequence was collected from a woman of 80 years or more with active or convalescent COVID-19. The rearrangement links TRBV11-3 to TRBJ2-1, with D maybe TRBD1 (5 bases). This CDR3 is CASSLGSKGSVGEQFF. CDR3 DNA: TGTGCCAGCAGCTTAGGGTCGAAGGGGTCTGTGGGTGAGCAGTTCTTC.